This T cell receptor beta chain stems from a study of cytomegalovirus exposure and HLA in healthy donors. Study-wide context: The early release's HLA-typed donors yielded roughly 85 million unique TCRs.

PCR used 60 Vbeta primers and 13 Jbeta primers. The protocol was immunoSEQ multiplex PCR, while the TCRdb copy is restricted to in-frame clones and leaves out a portion. Among some 140,000 clones, 70% to 80% were seen once, and the ten largest hold approximately 7.7%. A note on this clone: The antigen is undetermined.

Whole-study results and caveats: Within an earlier analysis, most TCR beta V segments proved productive either about 87% or about 30% of the time. A later analysis linked some 17,000 TCR beta sequences to HLA alleles at 0.05 false discovery rate.

The CDR3 covers 16 residues. Germline lookup yields CDR1 SGHTS and CDR2 YDEGEE. V lost 0 bases to trimming and J lost 4 bases, with 14 bases between them. The specimen sequenced was PBMCs. This chain connects TRBV5-8 to TRBJ1-5; D is possibly TRBD1 (5 bases). This receptor was obtained from a man aged 25-45 years in good health and CMV-seropositive. The CDR3 is CASSLGGPRPNQPQHF. The DNA of the CDR3 is TGTGCCAGCAGCTTGGGGGGCCCGAGACCGAATCAGCCCCAGCATTTT.